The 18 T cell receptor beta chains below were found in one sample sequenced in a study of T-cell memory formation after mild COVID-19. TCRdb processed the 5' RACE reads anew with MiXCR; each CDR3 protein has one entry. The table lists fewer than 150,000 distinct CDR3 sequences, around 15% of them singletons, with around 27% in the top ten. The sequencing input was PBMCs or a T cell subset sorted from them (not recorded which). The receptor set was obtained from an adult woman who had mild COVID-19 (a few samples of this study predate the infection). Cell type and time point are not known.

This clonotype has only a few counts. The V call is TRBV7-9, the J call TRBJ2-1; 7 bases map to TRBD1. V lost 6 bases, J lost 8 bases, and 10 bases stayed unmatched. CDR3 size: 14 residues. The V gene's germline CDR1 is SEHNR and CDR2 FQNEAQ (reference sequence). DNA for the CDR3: TGTGCCAGCAGGGGACAGAGAAAGGACTATGAGCAGTTCTTC. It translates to CASRGQRKDYEQFF.

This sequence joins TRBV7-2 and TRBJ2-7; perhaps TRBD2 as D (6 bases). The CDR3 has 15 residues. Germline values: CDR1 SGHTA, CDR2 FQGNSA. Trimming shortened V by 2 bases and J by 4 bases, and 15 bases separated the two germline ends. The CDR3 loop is CASSLSGRGAYEQYF. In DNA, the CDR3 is TGTGCCAGCAGCTTAAGTGGGCGGGGAGCATACGAGCAGTACTTC.

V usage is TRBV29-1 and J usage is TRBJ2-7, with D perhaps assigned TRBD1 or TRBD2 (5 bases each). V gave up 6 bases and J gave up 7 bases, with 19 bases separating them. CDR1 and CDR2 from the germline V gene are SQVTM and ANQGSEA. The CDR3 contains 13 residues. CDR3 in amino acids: CSVSFTGPDEQYF. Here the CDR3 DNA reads TGCAGCGTATCCTTCACGGGGCCTGATGAGCAGTACTTC.

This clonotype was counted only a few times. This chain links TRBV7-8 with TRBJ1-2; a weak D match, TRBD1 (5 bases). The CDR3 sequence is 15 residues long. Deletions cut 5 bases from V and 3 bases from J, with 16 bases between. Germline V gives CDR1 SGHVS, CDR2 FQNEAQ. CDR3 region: CASSPGWAQHYGYTF. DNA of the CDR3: TGTGCCAGCAGCCCAGGGTGGGCACAACACTATGGCTACACCTTC.

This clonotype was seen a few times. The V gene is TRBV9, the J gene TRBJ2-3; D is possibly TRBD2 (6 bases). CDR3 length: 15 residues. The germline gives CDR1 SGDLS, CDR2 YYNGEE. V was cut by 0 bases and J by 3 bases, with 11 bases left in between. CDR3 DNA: TGTGCCAGCAGCGTAGCCGAAGGGAGGACAGATACGCAGTATTTT. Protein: CASSVAEGRTDTQYF. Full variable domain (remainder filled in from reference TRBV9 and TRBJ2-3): DSGVTQTPKHLITATGQRVTLRCSPRSGDLSVYWYQQSLDQGLQFLIQYYNGEERAKGNILERFSAQQFPDLHSELNLSSLELGDSALYFCASSVAEGRTDTQYFGPGTRLTVL.

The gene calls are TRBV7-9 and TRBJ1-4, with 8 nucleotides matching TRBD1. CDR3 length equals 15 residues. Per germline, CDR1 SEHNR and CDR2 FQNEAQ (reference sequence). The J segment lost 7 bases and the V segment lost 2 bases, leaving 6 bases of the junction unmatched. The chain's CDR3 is CASSLSDTGGEKLFF. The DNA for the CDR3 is TGTGCCAGCAGCTTAAGTGACACAGGGGGTGAAAAACTGTTTTTT.

The CDR3 loop reads CASSYPSGDEQYF. The CDR3 nucleotides read TGTGCCAGCAGCTACCCCTCCGGCGACGAGCAGTACTTC. The rearrangement links TRBV5-6 to TRBJ2-7; D is undetermined. Germline values: CDR1 SGHDT, CDR2 YYEEEE. Trimming shortened V by 3 bases and J by 5 bases, and 12 bases separated the two germline ends. This CDR3 has 13 residues.

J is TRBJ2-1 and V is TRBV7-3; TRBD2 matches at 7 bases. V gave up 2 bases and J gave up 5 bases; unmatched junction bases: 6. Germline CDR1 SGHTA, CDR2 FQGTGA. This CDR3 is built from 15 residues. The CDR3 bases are TGTGCCAGCAGCTTAGGCCTAGCGGCAAACAATGAGCAGTTCTTC. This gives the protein CASSLGLAANNEQFF.

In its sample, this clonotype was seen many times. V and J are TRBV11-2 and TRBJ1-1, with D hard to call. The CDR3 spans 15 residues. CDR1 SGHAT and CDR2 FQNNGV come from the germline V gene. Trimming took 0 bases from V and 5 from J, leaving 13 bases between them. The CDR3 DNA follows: TGTGCCAGCAGCTTAGATAGGCGCCTCGGAACTGAAGCTTTCTTT. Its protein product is CASSLDRRLGTEAFF.

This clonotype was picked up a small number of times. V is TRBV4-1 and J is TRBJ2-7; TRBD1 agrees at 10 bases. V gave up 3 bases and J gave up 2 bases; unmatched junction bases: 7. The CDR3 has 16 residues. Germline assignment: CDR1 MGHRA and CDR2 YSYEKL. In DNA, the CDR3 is TGCGCCAGCAGCCAGACTCCGGGACAGGGGACCTACGAGCAGTACTTC. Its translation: CASSQTPGQGTYEQYF.

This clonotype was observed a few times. CDR3 nucleotide sequence: TGCAGTGCGCCCGAGTTGGGGGCCGGGGGCAATCAGCCCCAGCATTTT. It encodes CSAPELGAGGNQPQHF. The chain has TRBV20-1 and TRBJ1-5, with a weak D call TRBD1 (6 bases). This CDR3 is built from 16 residues. V lost 6 bases and J lost 2, with 20 bases in between. Germline CDR1 DFQATT, CDR2 SNEGSKA (reference sequence).

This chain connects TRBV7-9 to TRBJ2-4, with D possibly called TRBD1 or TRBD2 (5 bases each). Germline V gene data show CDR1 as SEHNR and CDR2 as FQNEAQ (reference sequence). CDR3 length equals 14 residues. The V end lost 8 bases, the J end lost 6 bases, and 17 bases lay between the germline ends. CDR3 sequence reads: CASRGMQGRNIQYF. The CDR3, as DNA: TGTGCCAGCCGAGGAATGCAGGGACGAAACATTCAGTACTTC.

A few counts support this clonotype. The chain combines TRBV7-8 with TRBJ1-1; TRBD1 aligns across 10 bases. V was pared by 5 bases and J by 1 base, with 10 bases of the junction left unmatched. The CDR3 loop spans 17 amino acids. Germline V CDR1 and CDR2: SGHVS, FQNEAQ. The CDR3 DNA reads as TGTGCCAGCAGCATTAAGACAGGGGGCGCACGGAACACTGAAGCTTTCTTT. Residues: CASSIKTGGARNTEAFF.

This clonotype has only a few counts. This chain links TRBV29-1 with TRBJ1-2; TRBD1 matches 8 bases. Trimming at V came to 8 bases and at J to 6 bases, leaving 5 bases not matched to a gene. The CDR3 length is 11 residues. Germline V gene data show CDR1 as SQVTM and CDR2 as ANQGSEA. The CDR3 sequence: CSIGTGDGYTF. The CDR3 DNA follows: TGCAGCATAGGGACAGGCGATGGCTACACCTTC.

This CDR3 reads CASSFGQGNEQFF. CDR3 bases: TGTGCCAGCAGTTTCGGGCAGGGAAATGAGCAGTTCTTC. The chain combines TRBV12-3 or TRBV12-4 with TRBJ2-1; D perhaps matches TRBD1 (5 bases). The V end lost 3 bases, the J end lost 7 bases, and 10 bases lay between the germline ends. The CDR3 sequence is 13 residues long.

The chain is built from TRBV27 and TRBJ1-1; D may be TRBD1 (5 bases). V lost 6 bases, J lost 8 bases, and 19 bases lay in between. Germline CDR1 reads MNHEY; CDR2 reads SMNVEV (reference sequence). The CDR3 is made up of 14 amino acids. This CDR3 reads CASSGQWLGREAFF. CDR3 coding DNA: TGTGCCAGCAGCGGACAATGGCTGGGGCGGGAAGCTTTCTTT.

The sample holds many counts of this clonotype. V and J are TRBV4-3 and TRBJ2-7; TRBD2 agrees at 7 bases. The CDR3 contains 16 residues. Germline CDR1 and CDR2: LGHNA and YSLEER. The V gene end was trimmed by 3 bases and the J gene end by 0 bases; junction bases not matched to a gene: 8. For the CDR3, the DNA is TGCGCCAGCAGCCAGGGGATAGCGGGCCTCTCCTACGAGCAGTACTTC. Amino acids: CASSQGIAGLSYEQYF.

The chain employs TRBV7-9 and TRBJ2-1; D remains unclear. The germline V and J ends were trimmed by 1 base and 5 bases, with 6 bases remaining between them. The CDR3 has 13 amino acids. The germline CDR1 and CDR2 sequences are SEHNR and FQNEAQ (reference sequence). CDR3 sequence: CASSLVVDNEQFF. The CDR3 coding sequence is TGTGCCAGCAGCTTAGTAGTCGACAATGAGCAGTTCTTC.